The entry below describes one TCR beta chain. Its antigen is still unknown. Germline V gene data show CDR1 as SGHTS and CDR2 as YDEGEE. The CDR3 length is 16 residues. Following a re-call of the 5' RACE reads, TCRdb has one entry per CDR3 protein and lacks DNA. The repertoire table contains 450,000 to 600,000 distinct CDR3 sequences. This sample was taken from a study of T cells expressing NK-cell markers. Study-wide results and limits: Whether expanded NKG2C+ T cell clones were HCMV specific stayed uncertain. The study found dominant NKG2C+ clonotypes at about 1.0-7.0% of CD8+ T cells in about six donors.

The rearrangement links TRBV5-8 to TRBJ1-2; there is no DNA to check the TCRdb D call of TRBD1. This TCR derives from a man between 18 and 29 years old in good health. Sequences were obtained from blood T cells: a sorted CD56 or NKG2C T cell subset, CD4+ or CD8+ T cells, or bulk PBMC T cells (not recorded which). The chain's CDR3 is CASSLAYRARGYGYTF.